Listed below are T cell receptor beta chains from one sample, sequenced in a study of blood T cell repertoires in COVID-19. Clones were read by immunoSEQ multiplex PCR, and TCRdb kept only the in-frame ones, dropping some. This table has about 270,000 clones, roughly 90% appearing once. The sequenced sample was peripheral blood. These TCRs come from a woman in her 70s with COVID-19, enrolled during active disease. CDR3s include the opening cysteine and the closing phenylalanine or tryptophan. D genes are given only for firm matches. Clone size is not always given. Where it is, it says once, few, many or a class for expanded clones.

clone_size: NA
j_call: TRBJ2-2
d_call: TRBD1
v_call: TRBV18
cdr3_aa: CASSPIRDSSRGTGELFF
cdr3_nt: TGTGCCAGCTCACCAATCCGGGACAGCTCTCGGGGCACCGGGGAGCTGTTTTTT

clone_size: once
j_call: TRBJ2-7
d_call: TRBD2
v_call: TRBV5-1
cdr3_aa: CASSPLGTSSEQYF
cdr3_nt: TGCGCCAGCAGCCCCCTAGGGACTAGCAGTGAGCAGTACTTC

clone_size: NA
j_call: TRBJ2-7
d_call: TRBD2
v_call: TRBV4-2
cdr3_aa: CASSPRLAGVYEQYF
cdr3_nt: TGTGCCAGCAGCCCCAGACTAGCGGGGGTATACGAGCAGTACTTC

clone_size: NA
j_call: TRBJ1-4
d_call: TRBD1
v_call: TRBV5-1
cdr3_aa: CASSLAYRGEKLFF
cdr3_nt: TGCGCCAGCAGCTTGGCCTACAGGGGTGAAAAACTGTTTTTT

clone_size: NA
j_call: TRBJ2-1
d_call: NA
v_call: TRBV30
cdr3_aa: CAWTLTRTGSSYNEQFF
cdr3_nt: TGTGCCTGGACCCTTACTAGGACGGGGAGCTCCTACAATGAGCAGTTCTTC

clone_size: NA
j_call: TRBJ1-4
d_call: NA
v_call: TRBV14
cdr3_aa: CASSQDRRGNEKLFF
cdr3_nt: TGTGCCAGCAGCCAAGATCGACGGGGTAATGAAAAACTGTTTTTT

clone_size: NA
j_call: TRBJ1-2
d_call: NA
v_call: TRBV28
cdr3_aa: CASSFSLGYTF
cdr3_nt: TGTGCCAGCAGTTTCTCCCTTGGCTACACCTTC

clone_size: few
j_call: TRBJ1-4
d_call: NA
v_call: TRBV19
cdr3_aa: CASREQGNEKLFF
cdr3_nt: TGTGCCAGTAGAGAACAGGGTAATGAAAAACTGTTTTTT

clone_size: once
j_call: TRBJ1-2
d_call: NA
v_call: TRBV2
cdr3_aa: CASSEWAGNNYGYTF
cdr3_nt: TGTGCCAGCAGTGAATGGGCAGGGAATAACTATGGCTACACCTTC

clone_size: once
j_call: TRBJ1-2
d_call: TRBD1
v_call: TRBV24-1
cdr3_aa: CATSGYDRGIYGYTF
cdr3_nt: TGTGCCACCAGTGGCTACGACAGGGGCATCTATGGCTACACCTTC

clone_size: NA
j_call: TRBJ2-7
d_call: NA
v_call: TRBV12-3/TRBV12-4
cdr3_aa: CASSLNRVGEQYF
cdr3_nt: TGTGCCAGCAGTTTAAACAGGGTGGGCGAGCAGTACTTC

clone_size: NA
j_call: TRBJ1-1
d_call: NA
v_call: TRBV10-3
cdr3_aa: CAISGQPNTEAFF
cdr3_nt: TGTGCCATCAGCGGACAGCCAAACACTGAAGCTTTCTTT

clone_size: NA
j_call: TRBJ1-2
d_call: NA
v_call: TRBV11-2
cdr3_aa: CASSPPTVVNGYTF
cdr3_nt: TGTGCCAGCAGCCCCCCGACTGTTGTAAATGGCTACACCTTC

clone_size: few
j_call: TRBJ1-2
d_call: TRBD1
v_call: TRBV27
cdr3_aa: CASRTGERGYTF
cdr3_nt: TGTGCCAGCAGGACAGGGGAGCGGGGCTACACCTTC

clone_size: NA
j_call: TRBJ1-2
d_call: TRBD1
v_call: TRBV7-2
cdr3_aa: CASRWTGSMSGYTF
cdr3_nt: TGTGCCAGCAGATGGACAGGTTCTATGTCTGGCTACACCTTC

clone_size: NA
j_call: TRBJ1-1
d_call: NA
v_call: TRBV11-2
cdr3_aa: CASSFLGGNTEAFF
cdr3_nt: TGTGCCAGCAGCTTCTTAGGGGGGAACACTGAAGCTTTCTTT

clone_size: NA
j_call: TRBJ2-2
d_call: NA
v_call: TRBV2
cdr3_aa: CASRRNTGELFF
cdr3_nt: TGTGCCAGCAGGAGAAACACCGGGGAGCTGTTTTTT

clone_size: NA
j_call: TRBJ1-5
d_call: NA
v_call: TRBV24-1
cdr3_aa: CATRGSGAAQPQHF
cdr3_nt: TGTGCCACCAGGGGCAGCGGGGCGGCTCAGCCCCAGCATTTT

clone_size: NA
j_call: TRBJ2-1
d_call: TRBD1
v_call: TRBV5-4
cdr3_aa: CASSPPGQGIPIYNEQFF
cdr3_nt: TGTGCCAGCAGCCCGCCCGGACAGGGCATTCCCATCTACAATGAGCAGTTCTTC

clone_size: NA
j_call: TRBJ2-7
d_call: TRBD1
v_call: TRBV5-1
cdr3_aa: CASSSAGTGVSQYF
cdr3_nt: TGCGCCAGCAGCTCGGCCGGGACAGGGGTGTCGCAGTACTTC

clone_size: NA
j_call: TRBJ1-2
d_call: NA
v_call: TRBV19
cdr3_aa: CASSLNYGYTF
cdr3_nt: TGTGCCAGTAGTCTCAACTATGGCTACACCTTC

clone_size: NA
j_call: TRBJ1-5
d_call: NA
v_call: TRBV3-1/TRBV3-2
cdr3_aa: CASSQAGLNQPQHF
cdr3_nt: TGTGCCAGCAGCCAAGCGGGACTCAATCAGCCCCAGCATTTT

clone_size: once
j_call: TRBJ1-2
d_call: TRBD1
v_call: TRBV13
cdr3_aa: CASSLYTGDGYTF
cdr3_nt: TGTGCCAGCAGCTTATATACAGGGGACGGCTACACCTTC

clone_size: NA
j_call: TRBJ2-7
d_call: TRBD1
v_call: TRBV28
cdr3_aa: CASSLHGQGEQYF
cdr3_nt: TGTGCCAGCAGTTTACACGGACAGGGCGAGCAGTACTTC

clone_size: few
j_call: TRBJ1-1
d_call: TRBD1
v_call: TRBV6-2/TRBV6-3
cdr3_aa: CASSFLTGGLTEAFF
cdr3_nt: TGTGCCAGCAGCTTTCTGACAGGGGGACTTACTGAAGCTTTCTTT

clone_size: NA
j_call: TRBJ2-7
d_call: TRBD1
v_call: TRBV7-9
cdr3_aa: CASRPQDRESTYEQYF
cdr3_nt: TGTGCCAGCAGACCCCAAGACAGGGAATCAACCTACGAGCAGTACTTC

clone_size: once
j_call: TRBJ2-1
d_call: TRBD2
v_call: TRBV4-2
cdr3_aa: CASSRTSGGINEQFF
cdr3_nt: TGTGCCAGCAGCCGGACTAGCGGGGGTATAAATGAGCAGTTCTTC

clone_size: NA
j_call: TRBJ1-1
d_call: TRBD1
v_call: TRBV4-1
cdr3_aa: CASSQVATGGTTHTEAFF
cdr3_nt: TGCGCCAGCAGCCAAGTGGCGACAGGGGGGACAACCCACACTGAAGCTTTCTTT

clone_size: NA
j_call: TRBJ2-7
d_call: NA
v_call: TRBV29-1
cdr3_aa: CSVEIQGREQYF
cdr3_nt: TGCAGCGTTGAAATACAGGGTCGGGAGCAGTACTTC

clone_size: few
j_call: TRBJ1-2
d_call: NA
v_call: TRBV5-1
cdr3_aa: CASGFSGGYTF
cdr3_nt: TGCGCCAGCGGGTTCTCAGGTGGCTACACCTTC

clone_size: NA
j_call: TRBJ1-2
d_call: NA
v_call: TRBV4-3
cdr3_aa: CASSQDRGYTF
cdr3_nt: TGCGCCAGCAGCCAAGATCGGGGGTACACCTTC

clone_size: once
j_call: TRBJ1-6
d_call: NA
v_call: TRBV4-1
cdr3_aa: CASSHLGGGQNNSPLHF
cdr3_nt: TGCGCCAGCAGCCACCTCGGGGGGGGGCAAAATAATTCACCCCTCCACTTT

clone_size: NA
j_call: TRBJ2-1
d_call: NA
v_call: TRBV7-8
cdr3_aa: CASSLDPGGNEQFF
cdr3_nt: TGTGCCAGCAGCTTAGATCCCGGGGGCAATGAGCAGTTCTTC

clone_size: NA
j_call: TRBJ1-1
d_call: NA
v_call: TRBV13
cdr3_aa: CASSEGSTEAFF
cdr3_nt: TGTGCCAGCAGCGAAGGGAGCACTGAAGCTTTCTTT